Detailed here is one T cell receptor beta chain. Its target antigen remains unknown. Qualities for individual bases were not recorded, and no much larger clone is one base off. Library method: the immunoSEQ multiplex PCR assay. TCRdb carries this immuneACCESS record with in-frame sequences only. Its versions omit some clonotypes, under half of them owing to an unresolved V gene in the studies checked, with the rest unexplained. A total of some 130,000 clones appear in this sample, 88% of them only once. The ten largest clonotypes hold approximately 9% of the sample. The source of the sample is a study of control samples from healthy donors and cancer patients (dated by TCRdb to about 2020). V is shortened by 3 bases, J by 8 bases, and the region joining them spans 10 bases. CDR1 and CDR2 (MDHEN, SYDVKM) derive from the germline V gene. The CDR3 contains 12 residues, cysteine and phenylalanine counted. Of all the DNA, just the CDR3 is kept, 36 bases in frame from base 1.

This receptor was identified in a woman aged 25 to 39 in good health. The chain is encoded by TRBV28 joined to TRBJ1-1, with the D segment identity uncertain. Sequences were obtained from blood. The CDR3 protein sequence reads: CASSLGLAEAFF. At the DNA level, the sequence is TGTGCCAGCAGTTTGGGGTTGGCAGAAGCTTTCTTT.